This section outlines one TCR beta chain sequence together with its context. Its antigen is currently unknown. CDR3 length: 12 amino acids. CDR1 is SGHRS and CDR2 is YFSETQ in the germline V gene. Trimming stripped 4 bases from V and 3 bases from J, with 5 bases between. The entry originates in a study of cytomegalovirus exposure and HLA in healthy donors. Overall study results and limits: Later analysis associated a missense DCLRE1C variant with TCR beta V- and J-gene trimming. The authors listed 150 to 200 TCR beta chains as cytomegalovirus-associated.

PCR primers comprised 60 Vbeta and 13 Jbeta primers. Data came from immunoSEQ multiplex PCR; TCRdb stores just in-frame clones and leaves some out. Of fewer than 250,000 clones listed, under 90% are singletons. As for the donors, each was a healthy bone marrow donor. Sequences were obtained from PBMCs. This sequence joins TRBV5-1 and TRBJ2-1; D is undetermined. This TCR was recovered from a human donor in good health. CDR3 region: CASSRSYNEQFF. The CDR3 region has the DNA TGCGCCAGCAGCCGTAGCTACAATGAGCAGTTCTTC.